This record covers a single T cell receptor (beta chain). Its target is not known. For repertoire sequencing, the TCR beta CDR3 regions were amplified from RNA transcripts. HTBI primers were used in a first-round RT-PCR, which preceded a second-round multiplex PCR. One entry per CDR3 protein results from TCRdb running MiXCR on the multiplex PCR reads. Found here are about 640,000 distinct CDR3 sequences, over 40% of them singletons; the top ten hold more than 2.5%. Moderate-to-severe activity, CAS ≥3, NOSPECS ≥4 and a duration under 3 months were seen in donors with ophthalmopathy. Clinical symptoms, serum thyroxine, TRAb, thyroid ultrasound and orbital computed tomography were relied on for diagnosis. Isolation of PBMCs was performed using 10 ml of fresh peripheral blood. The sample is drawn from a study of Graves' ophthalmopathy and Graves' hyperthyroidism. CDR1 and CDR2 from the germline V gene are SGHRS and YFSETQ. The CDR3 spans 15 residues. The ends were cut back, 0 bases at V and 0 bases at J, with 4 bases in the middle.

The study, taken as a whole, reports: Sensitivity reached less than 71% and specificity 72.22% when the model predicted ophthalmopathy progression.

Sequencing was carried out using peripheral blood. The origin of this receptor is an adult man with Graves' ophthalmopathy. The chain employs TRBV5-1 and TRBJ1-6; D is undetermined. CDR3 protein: CASSLERSYNSPLHF. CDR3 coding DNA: TGCGCCAGCAGCTTGGAACGCTCCTATAATTCACCCCTCCACTTT.